This entry lists 25 T cell receptor beta chains sequenced from one sample in a study of blood T cell repertoires in COVID-19. TCRdb keeps only in-frame clones here, not all; method: immunoSEQ multiplex PCR. This table holds 200,000 to 300,000 clones, about 84% found once. Sequenced material: PBMCs or T cells enriched from blood (not recorded which). All receptors come from a woman in her 50s who had recovered from COVID-19.

CDR3 nucleotides: TGTGCCAGTAGTATTGGCAGGGGGGACTACGAGCAGTACTTC. Protein product: CASSIGRGDYEQYF. The chain has TRBV19 and TRBJ2-7; tentatively, D is TRBD1 (7 bases). Looked up from germline, CDR1 is LNHDA and CDR2 is SQIVND (reference sequence). The germline V and J ends were trimmed by 3 bases and 3 bases, with 12 bases remaining between them. This CDR3 has 14 residues.

The sample holds a few counts of this clone. The J gene is TRBJ2-4, the V gene TRBV28; D perhaps matches TRBD1 (7 bases). V was clipped by 6 bases and J by 3 bases, with 15 bases between them. The germline gives CDR1 MDHEN, CDR2 SYDVKM. The CDR3 totals 15 residues. The CDR3 is CASRKQGGSKNIQYF. CDR3 coding DNA: TGTGCCAGCAGGAAGCAGGGGGGAAGCAAAAACATTCAGTACTTC.

The chain couples TRBV9 to TRBJ2-3, with D unresolved. Trimming stripped 4 bases from V and 0 bases from J, with 15 bases between. This CDR3 has 16 amino acids. Germline V CDR1 and CDR2: SGDLS, YYNGEE. Here the CDR3 DNA reads TGTGCCAGCAGCCAACGCGTAGCCTCTAGCACAGATACGCAGTATTTT. Translated: CASSQRVASSTDTQYF. The full variable domain, its missing parts supplied by reference TRBV9 and TRBJ2-3, is DSGVTQTPKHLITATGQRVTLRCSPRSGDLSVYWYQQSLDQGLQFLIQYYNGEERAKGNILERFSAQQFPDLHSELNLSSLELGDSALYFCASSQRVASSTDTQYFGPGTRLTVL.

The rearrangement links TRBV7-9 to TRBJ2-1; perhaps TRBD2 as D (5 bases). V dropped 5 bases and J dropped 10 bases, with 18 bases sitting between them. The germline V gene encodes CDR1 SEHNR and CDR2 FQNEAQ (reference sequence). The CDR3 loop spans 14 amino acids. In DNA, the CDR3 is TGTGCCAGCAGCCCGGCGGGCTCTCCTTACGAGCAGTTCTTC. Protein sequence: CASSPAGSPYEQFF.

V usage is TRBV4-3 and J usage is TRBJ2-6; TRBD2 might be the D (5 bases). The germline V and J ends were trimmed by 2 bases and 4 bases, with 15 bases remaining between them. This CDR3 comprises 17 residues. CDR1 and CDR2 from the germline V gene are LGHNA and YSLEER. The chain's CDR3 is CASSQFPRGTGANVLTF. CDR3 DNA: TGCGCCAGCAGCCAATTTCCCCGGGGTACCGGGGCCAACGTCCTGACTTTC.

The CDR3, as DNA: TGTGCCAGCAGTGAGCCAGGGGGCTGGGATGAGCAGTTCTTC. This translates into CASSEPGGWDEQFF. This chain connects TRBV2 to TRBJ2-1; 8 bases fit TRBD1. The CDR3 has 14 residues. V gave up 3 bases and J gave up 8 bases; unmatched junction bases: 6. Germline assignment: CDR1 SNHLY and CDR2 FYNNEI.

This rearrangement joins TRBV21-1 to TRBJ2-7; the DNA was not compared with TRBD2, the D call given in the table. TRBV21-1 is reported as a pseudogene. The CDR3 runs to 13 residues. The CDR3 here is CAVLQRETYEQYF. The CDR3 DNA follows: TGTGCCGTACTTCAGCGGGAGACGTACGAGCAGTACTTC.

The chain joins TRBV7-2 to TRBJ2-3; D is perhaps TRBD1 (5 bases). Germline values: CDR1 SGHTA, CDR2 FQGNSA. The CDR3 is 14 amino acids. V was pared by 0 bases and J by 10 bases, with 14 bases between. DNA for the CDR3: TGTGCCAGCAGCTTAGCGGACCCTAGGGGTTCGCAGTATTTT. As protein: CASSLADPRGSQYF.

V usage is TRBV6-5 and J usage is TRBJ2-7; 8 bases line up with TRBD2. With V trimmed by 5 bases and J by 2 bases, 8 bases remained unmatched. The V gene's germline CDR1 is MNHEY and CDR2 SVGAGI. The CDR3 sequence is 15 residues long. For the CDR3, the DNA is TGTGCCAGCAGTCAAAGAAGCGGGAGTGCCTACGAGCAGTACTTC. Its translation is CASSQRSGSAYEQYF.

The chain links TRBV9 to TRBJ2-7, with a weak D call TRBD1 (6 bases). The CDR3 contains 15 residues. The V end was cut by 0 bases, the J end by 1 base, with 11 bases between. Germline-derived CDR1 and CDR2 are SGDLS and YYNGEE. As DNA, the CDR3 is TGTGCCAGCAGCGTAGCTCTGGACAGATCCTACGAGCAGTACTTC. Encoded protein: CASSVALDRSYEQYF.

The rearrangement uses TRBV3-1 (or the pseudogene TRBV3-2) and TRBJ2-3, with D possibly TRBD2 on 5 matching bases. This CDR3 has 14 amino acids. V was shortened by 0 bases and J by 4 bases, with 8 bases between the two germline ends. Per the germline V gene, CDR1 is LGHDT and CDR2 is YNNKEL (reference sequence). The CDR3 DNA reads as TGTGCCAGCAGCCAAGATACGGGGTCAGATACGCAGTATTTT. Protein product: CASSQDTGSDTQYF.

V is TRBV2 and J is TRBJ1-5; a weak D match, TRBD1 (5 bases). Germline values: CDR1 SNHLY, CDR2 FYNNEI. The CDR3 loop spans 18 amino acids. V lost 1 base, J lost 2 bases, and 18 bases lay in between. CDR3 protein: CASSEESRGGFGNQPQHF. The DNA of the CDR3 is TGTGCCAGCAGTGAAGAATCGAGGGGAGGGTTCGGCAATCAGCCCCAGCATTTT.

This clone was seen only a few times. The chain uses TRBV20-1 and TRBJ2-5; 8 bases are a match to TRBD2. With V trimmed by 3 bases and J by 5 bases, 5 bases remained unmatched. The CDR3 sequence is 13 residues long. CDR1 is DFQATT, CDR2 SNEGSKA, per germline (reference sequence). The CDR3 sequence: CSASREGVETQYF. The CDR3 DNA sequence: TGCAGTGCTAGTCGGGAGGGAGTTGAGACCCAGTACTTC.

The V and J genes are TRBV7-2 and TRBJ2-5; D ambiguous. This CDR3 spans 12 amino acids. In germline, CDR1 is SGHTA, CDR2 FQGNSA. The ends were cut back, 5 bases at V and 5 bases at J, with 9 bases in the middle. CDR3 residues: CASSLLRETQYF. CDR3 DNA: TGTGCCAGCAGCCTTCTCCGGGAGACCCAGTACTTC.

This chain connects TRBV19 to TRBJ1-1; 7 positions agree with TRBD1. J gave up 5 bases and V 4 bases, and 7 bases lay outside the gene matches. Per germline, CDR1 LNHDA and CDR2 SQIVND (reference sequence). The CDR3 loop spans 14 amino acids. CDR3 protein: CASSTVPGQTEAFF. The CDR3 DNA reads as TGTGCCAGTAGTACCGTCCCGGGACAGACTGAAGCTTTCTTT.

This chain joins TRBV7-2 and TRBJ1-6, with D tentatively TRBD1 (6 bases). V gave up 5 bases and J gave up 5 bases, with 13 bases separating them. CDR1 and CDR2 from the germline V gene are SGHTA and FQGNSA. CDR3 length: 15 residues. Written as DNA, the CDR3 is TGTGCCAGCAGCCCCCAGGGGAACGATAATTCACCCCTCCACTTT. Protein: CASSPQGNDNSPLHF.

The table lists this clone with a few counts. The chain joins TRBV5-6 to TRBJ2-1; D is ambiguous. The CDR3 loop spans 11 amino acids. The germline gives CDR1 SGHDT, CDR2 YYEEEE. V was cut by 4 bases and J by 8 bases, with 7 bases left in between. The CDR3: CASSRADEQFF. CDR3 in DNA: TGTGCCAGCAGCCGCGCCGATGAGCAGTTCTTC.

The DNA of the CDR3 is TGCGCCAGCAGCTACACCCCAGGGACTAGCGGGGGGGAGACCCAGTACTTC. Translated: CASSYTPGTSGGETQYF. The chain is built from TRBV5-1 and TRBJ2-5, with 15 bases that match TRBD2. This CDR3 contains 17 residues. CDR1 and CDR2 (germline): SGHRS, YFSETQ. Trimming cost V 3 bases and J 5 bases; bases outside gene matches: 8.

This clone was found a few times. The chain is built from TRBV7-2 and TRBJ2-4, with D possibly TRBD1 on 6 matching bases. This CDR3 spans 16 amino acids. Trimming shortened V by 1 base and J by 1 base, and 11 bases separated the two germline ends. The germline V gene has CDR1 SGHTA and CDR2 FQGNSA. CDR3 sequence (DNA): TGTGCCAGCAGCTTAGAAGGGGGTTCGGCCAAAAACATTCAGTACTTC. Protein: CASSLEGGSAKNIQYF. Based on the CDR3 plus reference TRBV7-2 and TRBJ2-4, the full variable domain is GAGVSQSPSNKVTEKGKDVELRCDPISGHTALYWYRQSLGQGLEFLIYFQGNSAPDKSGLPSDRFSAERTGGSVSTLTIQRTQQEDSAVYLCASSLEGGSAKNIQYFGAGTRLSVL.

This rearrangement joins TRBV15 to TRBJ2-1, with TRBD2 identical over 7 bases. Germline V gene lookup returns CDR1 LNHNV and CDR2 YYDKDF (reference sequence). This CDR3 spans 17 amino acids. Trimming removed 2 bases from V and 0 bases from J; junction bases left unmatched: 7. The CDR3 here is CATSRQIAGVSYNEQFF. DNA of the CDR3: TGTGCCACCAGCAGACAGATCGCGGGAGTCTCCTACAATGAGCAGTTCTTC.

For this clone: This specimen includes other DNA sequences encoding the same CDR3. The chain links TRBV18 to TRBJ1-1; 7 nucleotides agree with TRBD1. The CDR3 length is 14 residues. V gave up 1 base and J gave up 5 bases; unmatched junction bases: 4. Looked up from germline, CDR1 is KGHSH and CDR2 is LQKENI. DNA for the CDR3: TGTGCCAGCTCACCACAGGGGGCGCGTACTGAAGCTTTCTTT. Its protein is CASSPQGARTEAFF.

This rearrangement joins TRBV5-6 to TRBJ1-6; TRBD1 agrees at 10 bases. Germline loops: CDR1 SGHDT, CDR2 YYEEEE. This CDR3 has 17 residues. V dropped 3 bases and J dropped 9; count of bases not matched to a gene: 12. The CDR3 DNA is TGTGCCAGCAGCTCTAGGACAGGGGGAAGTTGGGCTTCACCCCTCCACTTT. Residues: CASSSRTGGSWASPLHF.

The V call is TRBV7-2, the J call TRBJ2-2; 7 positions match TRBD2. V lost 4 bases, J lost 4 bases, and 3 bases stayed unmatched. Germline values: CDR1 SGHTA, CDR2 FQGNSA. This CDR3 has 14 amino acids. CDR3 amino acids: CASSYQRGTGELFF. The CDR3 DNA sequence: TGTGCCAGCAGCTACCAGCGGGGCACCGGGGAGCTGTTTTTT.

With respect to this clone: Compared with germline, one end of the junction differs, possibly owing to a read error. The chain joins TRBV7-9 to TRBJ1-2; perhaps TRBD1 as D (5 bases). The CDR3 is 14 amino acids. Germline V gives CDR1 SEHNR, CDR2 FQNEAQ (reference sequence). The CDR3 region has the DNA TGCGCCAGCAGCTTAGGAGCTGGGGCCAATGGCTACACCTTC. Translation gives CASSLGAGANGYTF.

The chain couples TRBV30 to TRBJ2-7, with TRBD2 identical over 9 bases. The germline gives CDR1 GTSNPN, CDR2 SVGIG (reference sequence). The CDR3 totals 19 residues. J was trimmed by 1 base and V by 2 bases; bases with no gene match: 18. CDR3 region: CAWSSGASGMASVSYEQYF. The CDR3 DNA reads TGTGCCTGGAGTTCGGGGGCTAGCGGGATGGCCTCCGTATCCTACGAGCAGTACTTC.